One sample yielded the 9 T cell receptor beta chains listed below, sequenced in a study of tumor-infiltrating lymphocytes in primary liver carcinoma. TCR beta cDNA was reverse-transcribed from around 0.55 ug of total RNA. The reaction used a constant-region primer and ProtoScript II reverse transcriptase. Generation of the TCR beta libraries relied on three nested multiplex PCR rounds using slightly modified ARM-PCR. The two initial PCR rounds, around 10 cycles each, used TRBV1-TRBV30 forward and C-beta reverse primers. TCRdb reprocessed the multiplex PCR reads with MiXCR, giving one entry per CDR3 protein. The table has tens of thousands of distinct CDR3 sequences, approximately 74% seen once; the top ten hold around a quarter. From roughly 21-30 mg of unsorted bulk tissue, DNA and RNA were co-extracted together. The sample comprised liver tumor tissue from sampling region 4. Subset meaning: tumor region T4, right-lateral pole. Every receptor here comes from a man aged 35 to 55 with primary liver carcinoma and hepatitis B virus infection.

Many counts were recorded for this clonotype. J is TRBJ1-2 and V is TRBV28; no clear D. V was shortened by 6 bases and J by 3 bases, with 11 bases between the two germline ends. This CDR3 is 13 amino acids long. The germline gives CDR1 MDHEN, CDR2 SYDVKM. The CDR3 reads CASSAGRDYGYTF. CDR3 DNA: TGTGCCAGCAGCGCCGGCCGGGACTATGGCTACACCTTC.

The table lists this clonotype with a count of one. At one boundary the junction diverges from the germline segment, which might be a read error. For the CDR3, the DNA is TGTGCCAGCAGTTTAAGGCACTCTGAGGCCAACGTCCTGACTTTC. Amino acids: CASSLRHSEANVLTF. The J gene is TRBJ2-6, the V gene TRBV12-3 or TRBV12-4; no firm D call. CDR3 length equals 15 residues.

Points on this clonotype: The junction does not match germline at one end; this may be a read error. This chain links TRBV11-2 with TRBJ2-3; D might be TRBD1 (7 bases). Germline values: CDR1 SGHAT, CDR2 FQNNGV. The CDR3 contains 16 residues. DNA of the CDR3: TGTGCTAGCACCCAGGGTCGGTCAGGGGGGACAGATACGCAGTATTTT. Amino acid sequence: CASTQGRSGGTDTQYF.

Concerning this clonotype itself: One end of the junction is discordant with germline, which a read error may explain. The V and J genes are TRBV6-1 and TRBJ2-6; TRBD1 matches at 9 bases. There are 16 residues in the CDR3. Germline V gene data show CDR1 as MNHNS and CDR2 as SASEGT. The CDR3 bases are TGTGTCAGCGTACCGGGACAGGGACCTGGGGCCAACGTCCTGACTTTT. Translated, it gives CVSVPGQGPGANVLTF.

In this sample, this clonotype turned up many times. The chain has TRBV6-2 or TRBV6-3 and TRBJ2-7, with a weak D call TRBD1 (6 bases). V shed 6 bases and J shed 2 bases, with 14 bases lying between them. CDR3 length equals 14 residues. Germline V gene data show CDR1 as MNHEY and CDR2 as SVGEGT. The CDR3: CASSARDTTYEQYF. CDR3 in DNA: TGTGCCAGCAGCGCACGGGACACAACCTACGAGCAGTACTTC.

As regards this clonotype: A clone one base away is much larger, so this may be a read error. J is TRBJ2-1 and V is TRBV6-4, with unresolved D. This CDR3 is 13 amino acids long. Per germline, CDR1 MRHNA and CDR2 SNTAGT. The CDR3 coding sequence is TGTGCCAGCAGTGACGAACATTACAATGGGCAGTTCTTC. As protein: CASSDEHYNGQFF.

As concerns this clonotype: One junction end disagrees with the germline gene, perhaps due to a read error. The gene calls are TRBV10-2 and TRBJ2-7, with TRBD2 as a possible D gene (5 bases). The CDR3 sequence is 13 residues long. Germline V lookup: CDR1 WSHSY, CDR2 SAAADI. CDR3 sequence (DNA): TGCGTCAGCAGTGCGTCGGGGATCTACGAGCTGTACTTC. Protein product: CVSSASGIYELYF.

The chain links TRBV6-6 to TRBJ2-3; possibly TRBD2 for D (5 bases). V was shortened by 2 bases and J by 5 bases, with 11 bases between the two germline ends. This CDR3 region has 14 residues. Germline CDR1 and CDR2: MNHNY and SVGAGI (reference sequence). CDR3 in amino acids: CASSYAGIGDTQYF. CDR3 nucleotides: TGTGCCAGCAGTTACGCCGGGATAGGAGATACGCAGTATTTT.

Points on this clonotype: A junction boundary mismatches the germline segment, possibly from a read error. The chain uses TRBV11-2 and TRBJ2-1; 11 nucleotides agree with TRBD2. The V gene's germline CDR1 is SGHAT and CDR2 FQNNGV. This CDR3 has 16 amino acids. CDR3 DNA sequence: TGTGTCAGCAGCTACTCTTCGAGTAGCGGGAGGGGAGGCGGATTCTTC. Amino acids: CVSSYSSSSGRGGGFF.